This T cell receptor (beta chain) was documented in a study of technical replicates of blood from a few donors. The CDR3 loop spans 14 amino acids. V trimming: 5 bases; J trimming: 5 bases; junction bases outside the gene matches: 2. CDR1 and CDR2 from the germline V gene are SEHNR and FQNEAQ (reference sequence). The assay was immunoSEQ multiplex PCR, and TCRdb's table has in-frame clones only and misses some. The sample contains 45,000 to 60,000 clones, about 96% of which appear only once. The rearrangement links TRBV7-9 to TRBJ2-4, with 11 bases identical to TRBD1. This receptor was taken from a human donor in good health. The sequencing sample was made of T cells isolated from PBMCs. In nucleotides, the CDR3 is TGTGCCAGCAGCCGGACAGGGGGCGAAAACATTCAGTACTTC. Amino acid sequence: CASSRTGGENIQYF.